This is a list of T cell receptor beta chains from one sample in a study of cytomegalovirus exposure and HLA in healthy donors. Data came from immunoSEQ multiplex PCR; TCRdb stores just in-frame clones and leaves some out. Here the sample spans 75,000 to 95,000 clones, around 66% being singletons. The sequencing sample was made of PBMCs. These receptors were collected from a man aged 25 to 40 in good health and CMV-seronegative. Both conserved end residues are part of each CDR3. A D gene is named only where the DNA matches it firmly. A row's size may be missing; if present it is once, few, many or a size class.

clone size	D gene	V gene	J gene	CDR3 DNA	CDR3 protein
.	TRBD2	TRBV6-1	TRBJ2-1	TGTGCCAGCAGCCTAGCGGGGAGCTCCTACAATGAGCAGTTCTTC	CASSLAGSSYNEQFF
.	.	TRBV11-2	TRBJ2-7	TGTGCCAGCAGCTTAGATGGCGGGAAAAGGGCGTACGAGCAGTACTTC	CASSLDGGKRAYEQYF
.	.	TRBV19	TRBJ1-1	TGTGCCAGTAGTTCCAGGGTACCCAACACTGAAGCTTTCTTT	CASSSRVPNTEAFF
.	TRBD1	TRBV6-6	TRBJ1-2	TGTGCCAGCAGGACAGGGGAAAGTCATAACTATGGCTACACCTTC	CASRTGESHNYGYTF
.	.	TRBV6-5	TRBJ2-7	TGTGCCAGCAGTTCATACACATACGAGCAGTACTTC	CASSSYTYEQYF
few	.	TRBV11-1	TRBJ1-6	TGTGCCAGCAGCTGGCTCCCATCGTCGGGTTCACCCCTCCACTTT	CASSWLPSSGSPLHF
few	TRBD1	TRBV5-1	TRBJ2-5	TGCGCCAGCAGCTTGGCTCCGGGACAGGGAGAAGAGACCCAGTACTTC	CASSLAPGQGEETQYF
.	.	TRBV5-4	TRBJ1-3	TGTGCCAGCAGCAGGGAGGGCAGGTGGGGAAACACCATATATTTT	CASSREGRWGNTIYF
once	.	TRBV6-1	TRBJ2-5	TGTGCCAGCAGTGGTGGCAGAACCCAAGAGACCCAGTACTTC	CASSGGRTQETQYF
.	TRBD2	TRBV4-3	TRBJ2-3	TGCGCCAGCAGCCCGAGGAGGGGAGGGAACACAGATACGCAGTATTTT	CASSPRRGGNTDTQYF
.	TRBD2	TRBV5-1	TRBJ2-7	TGCGCCAGCAGCTCGGGGACTAGCGGGGCCCCCTCCTACGAGCAGTACTTC	CASSSGTSGAPSYEQYF
.	.	TRBV11-2	TRBJ2-2	TGTGCCAGCAGCTTAACAGGGTCAGGCACCGGGGAGCTGTTTTTT	CASSLTGSGTGELFF
.	.	TRBV6-6	TRBJ1-5	TGTGCCAGCAGCCTTGGACAGATAGATCAGCCCCAGCATTTT	CASSLGQIDQPQHF
.	.	TRBV18	TRBJ1-6	TGTGCCAGCTCACCCCGACGGGATAATTCACCCCTCCACTTT	CASSPRRDNSPLHF
few	.	TRBV6-5	TRBJ2-7	TGTGCCAGCACCTCAAGCACCTACGAGCAGTACTTC	CASTSSTYEQYF
few	TRBD2	TRBV15	TRBJ2-3	TGTGCCACCAGCAGAGATGGTGGGGGAGGGCCAACAGATACGCAGTATTTT	CATSRDGGGGPTDTQYF
.	.	TRBV21-1	TRBJ2-6	TGTGCCAGCAGCAAAGATGGGACAGAACCGCGGGATGGGGCCAACGTCCTGACTTTC	CASSKDGTEPRDGANVLTF